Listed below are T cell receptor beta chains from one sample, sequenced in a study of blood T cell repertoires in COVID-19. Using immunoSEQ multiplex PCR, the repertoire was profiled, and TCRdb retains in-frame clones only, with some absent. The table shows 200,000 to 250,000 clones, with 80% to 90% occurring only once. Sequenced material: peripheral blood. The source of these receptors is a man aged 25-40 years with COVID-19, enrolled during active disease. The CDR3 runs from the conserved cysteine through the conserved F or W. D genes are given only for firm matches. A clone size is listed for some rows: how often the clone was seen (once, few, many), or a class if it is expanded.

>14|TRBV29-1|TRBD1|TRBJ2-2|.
TGCAGCGCCAGGACAGGGGCGAACACCGGGGAGCTGTTTTTT
CSARTGANTGELFF
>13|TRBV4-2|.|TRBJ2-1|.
TGTGCCAGCCGAGGGGGTCCCCAGGGTGAGCAGTTCTTC
CASRGGPQGEQFF
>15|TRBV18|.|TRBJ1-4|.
TGTGCCAGCTCACCCTACAGGGTTGCTAATGAAAAACTGTTTTTT
CASSPYRVANEKLFF
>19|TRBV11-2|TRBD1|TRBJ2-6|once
TGTGCCAGCAGCTCACAGAGTGGACAGGGGGCGCAAAAGGCCAACGTCCTGACTTTC
CASSSQSGQGAQKANVLTF
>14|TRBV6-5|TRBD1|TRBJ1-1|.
TGTGCCAGCTCGTCGGGACAGTTGAACACTGAAGCTTTCTTT
CASSSGQLNTEAFF
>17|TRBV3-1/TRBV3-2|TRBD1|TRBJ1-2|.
TGTGCCAGCAGCCAAGAAGTGGTCGACAGGGCTAACTATGGCTACACCTTC
CASSQEVVDRANYGYTF
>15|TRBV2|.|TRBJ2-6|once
TGTGCCAGCAGTGGCAGCGGGCTTGGGGCCAACGTCCTGACTTTC
CASSGSGLGANVLTF
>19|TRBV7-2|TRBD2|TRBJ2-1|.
TGTGCCAGCAGCCCGGGACTAGCGGGGGGTATAGCCTCCTACAATGAGCAGTTCTTC
CASSPGLAGGIASYNEQFF
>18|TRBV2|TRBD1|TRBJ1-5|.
TGTGCCAGCACTAGGGACAGGTCTGTATTCTATAGCAATCAGCCCCAGCATTTT
CASTRDRSVFYSNQPQHF
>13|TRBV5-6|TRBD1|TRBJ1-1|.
TGTGCCAGCAGCTTGGACAGGGGATTAGGAGCTTTCTTT
CASSLDRGLGAFF
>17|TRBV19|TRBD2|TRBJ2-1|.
TGTGCCAGTAGTCTCGGGACTAGCGGGAGTCTCTACAATGAGCAGTTCTTC
CASSLGTSGSLYNEQFF
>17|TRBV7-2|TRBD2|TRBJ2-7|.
TGTGCCAGCAGCTTATCGGGACTAGCGGGAGGTTCCTACGAGCAGTACTTC
CASSLSGLAGGSYEQYF
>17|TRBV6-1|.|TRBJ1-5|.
TGTGCCAGCAGTGAAGCGTTGCCAGGGCAGGGCAATCAGCCCCAGCATTTT
CASSEALPGQGNQPQHF
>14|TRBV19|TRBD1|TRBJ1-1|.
TGTGCCAGTAGTATAGAGGACAGGGGCACTGAAGCTTTCTTT
CASSIEDRGTEAFF
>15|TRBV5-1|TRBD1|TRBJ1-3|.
TGCGCCAGCAGCCCAGAGACAGGGACTGGAAACACCATATATTTT
CASSPETGTGNTIYF
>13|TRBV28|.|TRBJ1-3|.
TGTGCCAGCAGGGGGCCTTATGGAAACACCATATATTTT
CASRGPYGNTIYF
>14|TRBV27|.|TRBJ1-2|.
TGTGCCAGCTCTACTTCGGACGGACTCTATGGCTACACCTTC
CASSTSDGLYGYTF
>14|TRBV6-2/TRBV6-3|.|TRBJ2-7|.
TGTGCCAGCAGCCAGCCCACTAATTCCTACGAGCAGTACTTC
CASSQPTNSYEQYF
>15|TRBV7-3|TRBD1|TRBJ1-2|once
TGTGCCAGCAGCTTACGGGACAGGAGTTTCTATGGCTACACCTTC
CASSLRDRSFYGYTF
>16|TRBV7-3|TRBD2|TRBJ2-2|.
TGTGCCAGCAGCTTAGCGGGACTAGCGGTCACCGGGGAGCTGTTTTTT
CASSLAGLAVTGELFF
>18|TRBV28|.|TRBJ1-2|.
TGTGCCAGCAGTACCCTTACACAGCCACTTAACTCCAACTATGGCTACACCTTC
CASSTLTQPLNSNYGYTF
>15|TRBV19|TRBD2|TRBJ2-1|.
TGTGCCAGTAGTATAGCGGGGGGCTCCTACAATGAGCAGTTCTTC
CASSIAGGSYNEQFF
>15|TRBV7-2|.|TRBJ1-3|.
TGTGCCAGCAGCCAGCAGGGGCAACCTGGAAACACCATATATTTT
CASSQQGQPGNTIYF
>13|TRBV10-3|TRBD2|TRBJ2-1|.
TGTGCCATCCTGAGAGCGGGAGGGAATGAGCAGTTCTTC
CAILRAGGNEQFF
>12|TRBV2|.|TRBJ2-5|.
TGTGCCAGCAGTGAAGCCAAAGAGACCCAGTACTTC
CASSEAKETQYF
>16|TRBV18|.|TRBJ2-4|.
TGTGCCAGCTCACCAAGGGGGTCCTTAGCCAAAAACATTCAGTACTTC
CASSPRGSLAKNIQYF
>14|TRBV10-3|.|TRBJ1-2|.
TGTGCCAGCTACGACACCTCAGCTAACTATGGCTACACCTTC
CASYDTSANYGYTF
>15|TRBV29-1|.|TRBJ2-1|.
TGCAGCGTTGGTGCTCCGGGATCTATCTACAATGAGCAGTTCTTC
CSVGAPGSIYNEQFF
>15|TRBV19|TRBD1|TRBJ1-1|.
TGTGCCAGTAGTCTCCGGACAGGAGGTCGCACTGAAGCTTTCTTT
CASSLRTGGRTEAFF
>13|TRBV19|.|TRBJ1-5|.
TGTGCCAGTAGTCCGATCAGTTGGCAGCCCCAGCATTTT
CASSPISWQPQHF
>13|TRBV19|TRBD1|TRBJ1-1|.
TGTGCCAGTAGTATAGGAGGGGGCTTTGAAGCTTTCTTT
CASSIGGGFEAFF
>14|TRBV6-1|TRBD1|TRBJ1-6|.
TGTGCCAGCAGTGAGGGACAGCTTAATTCACCCCTCCACTTT
CASSEGQLNSPLHF
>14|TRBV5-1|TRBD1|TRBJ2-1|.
TGCGCCAGCAGCATCGGGACAGGGGGCAATGAGCAGTTCTTC
CASSIGTGGNEQFF
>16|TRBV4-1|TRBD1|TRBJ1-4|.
TGCGCCAGCAGCCAGGGGGACAGGGGTGGAGGCGAAAAACTGTTTTTT
CASSQGDRGGGEKLFF
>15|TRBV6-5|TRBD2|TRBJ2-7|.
TGTGCCAGCAGTCCCCCCCGGGAGGGCTCCTACGAGCAGTACTTC
CASSPPREGSYEQYF
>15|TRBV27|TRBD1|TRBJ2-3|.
TGTGCCAGCAGTTTTCTCAGGGGGAGCACAGATACGCAGTATTTT
CASSFLRGSTDTQYF
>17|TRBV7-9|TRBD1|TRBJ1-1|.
TGTGCCAGCAGCTTAGGACAGGGGTTGGACCTGAACACTGAAGCTTTCTTT
CASSLGQGLDLNTEAFF
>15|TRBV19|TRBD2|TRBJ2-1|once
TGTGCCAGTAGTTTTAGCGGGAGCTCCTACAATGAGCAGTTCTTC
CASSFSGSSYNEQFF
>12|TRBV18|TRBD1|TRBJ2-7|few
TGTGCCAGCTCACAGGACAGGTACGAGCAGTACTTC
CASSQDRYEQYF
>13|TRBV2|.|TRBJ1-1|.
TGTGCCAGCAGTCCGGCGGGGGGTAGTGAAGCTTTCTTT
CASSPAGGSEAFF
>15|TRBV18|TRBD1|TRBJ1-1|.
TGTGCCAGCTCTCCTCGACAGGGAAAGAACACTGAAGCTTTCTTT
CASSPRQGKNTEAFF
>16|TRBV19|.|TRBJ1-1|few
TGTGCCAGTAGTATAGCCACCCGGACACCAAACACTGAAGCTTTCTTT
CASSIATRTPNTEAFF
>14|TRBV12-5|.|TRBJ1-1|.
TGTGCTAGTGGTTTGGTGGCGCTCGCTGGCGGAGCTTTCTTT
CASGLVALAGGAFF
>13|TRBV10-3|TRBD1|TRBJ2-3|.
TGTGCCATCAGGGGACAGGGGGGGGATACGCAGTATTTT
CAIRGQGGDTQYF
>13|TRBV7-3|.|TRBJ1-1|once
TGTGCCAGCAGTCCAAGGAGAAACACTGAAGCTTTCTTT
CASSPRRNTEAFF
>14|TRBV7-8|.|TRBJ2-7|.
TGTGCCAGCAGCTTAGCGGGAGACTCCTACGAGCAGTACTTC
CASSLAGDSYEQYF
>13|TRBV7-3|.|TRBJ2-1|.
TGTGCCAGCAGCCCCCCGGGGGACAATGAGCAGTTCTTC
CASSPPGDNEQFF
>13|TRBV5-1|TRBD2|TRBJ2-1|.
TGCGCCAGCAGCTTGGCGGGAGGGCGAGAGCAGTTCTTC
CASSLAGGREQFF
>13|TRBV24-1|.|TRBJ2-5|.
TGTGCCACCAGTGATACTATACAAGAGACCCAGTACTTC
CATSDTIQETQYF
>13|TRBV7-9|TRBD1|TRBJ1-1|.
TGTGCCACGGCGACAGGGATGAACACTGAAGCTTTCTTT
CATATGMNTEAFF
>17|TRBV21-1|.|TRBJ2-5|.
TGTGCCAGCAGCCCCGGGGGGGGACAGGGTAGGAGAGAGACCCAGTACTTC
CASSPGGGQGRRETQYF
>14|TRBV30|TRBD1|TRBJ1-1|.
TGTGCCTGGACCGGACAGGTTAGGTGGACTGAAGCTTTCTTT
CAWTGQVRWTEAFF
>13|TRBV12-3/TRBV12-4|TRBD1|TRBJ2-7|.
TGTGCCAGCAGTGAGGGGGCCTCCTACGAGCAGTACTTC
CASSEGASYEQYF
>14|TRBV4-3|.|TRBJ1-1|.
TGCGCCAGCAGCCAAGCCGCAGCATCAGGTGAAGCTTTCTTT
CASSQAAASGEAFF
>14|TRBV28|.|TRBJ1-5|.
TGTGCCAGCAGAGGGAACCCGGGGAGGCAGCCCCAGCATTTT
CASRGNPGRQPQHF
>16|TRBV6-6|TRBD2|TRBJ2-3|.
TGTGCCAGCAGTCGACTAGCGGGAGGACTTACAGATACGCAGTATTTT
CASSRLAGGLTDTQYF
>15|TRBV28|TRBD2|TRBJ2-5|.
TGTGCCAGCAGGCGGAGGGCGGGAGTAGTGGAGACCCAGTACTTC
CASRRRAGVVETQYF
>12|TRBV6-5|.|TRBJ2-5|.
TGTGCCAGCAGTTCCTTTAAGGGGGCCCAGTACTTC
CASSSFKGAQYF
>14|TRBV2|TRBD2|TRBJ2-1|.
TGTGCCAGCAGTAACCGACTAGCGGGAGCTGAGCAGTTCTTC
CASSNRLAGAEQFF